This T cell receptor (beta chain) was recorded in a study of T cells in Graves' hyperthyroidism and ophthalmopathy. Stability of Graves' hyperthyroidism was defined as absent ophthalmopathy progression within 18 months. Uncontrolled infection, other autoimmune disease, pregnancy or lactation disqualified patients from enrolment. Worth noting for this clonotype: Its antigen is still unknown.

Template material for amplifying TCR beta CDR3 regions consisted of RNA transcripts. HTBI primers drove first-round RT-PCR of the TCR CDR3. MiXCR, applied by TCRdb to the multiplex PCR reads, yields one record per CDR3 protein. The sample contains hundreds of thousands of distinct CDR3 sequences, around 15% of which appear only once. Points from the study as a whole: Ophthalmopathy was identified by the model a median 6.5 months ahead of onset.

CDR3 length: 15 amino acids. Germline loops: CDR1 SGDLS, CDR2 YYNGEE. V was clipped by 0 bases and J by 0 bases, with 4 bases between them. The gene calls are TRBV9 and TRBJ1-6; no clear D. Sample: blood. The TCR sequence derives from a woman aged 40 to 50 with Graves' hyperthyroidism. CDR3 in DNA: TGTGCCAGCAGCGTAGGGAGCTCCTATAATTCACCCCTCCACTTT. It encodes CASSVGSSYNSPLHF. Complete variable domain (other parts from reference TRBV9 and TRBJ1-6): DSGVTQTPKHLITATGQRVTLRCSPRSGDLSVYWYQQSLDQGLQFLIQYYNGEERAKGNILERFSAQQFPDLHSELNLSSLELGDSALYFCASSVGSSYNSPLHFGNGTRLTVT.